This record looks at one T cell receptor (beta chain) sequence and its context. The table came from immunoSEQ multiplex PCR; TCRdb's copy has only in-frame clones and leaves some out. Among 70,000 to 85,000 clones listed, 95% were seen once. This sample was included in a study of technical replicates of blood from a few donors. This sequence originates from a human donor in good health. Source material: T cells isolated from PBMCs.

The chain's CDR3 is CASSLLGPGELFF. CDR3 DNA: TGCGCCAGCAGCCTTCTAGGCCCCGGGGAGCTGTTTTTT. V is TRBV4-1 and J is TRBJ2-2; the D is unclear. This CDR3 region has 13 residues. From germline, CDR1 is MGHRA and CDR2 YSYEKL. Trimming stripped 4 bases from V and 6 bases from J, with 9 bases between.